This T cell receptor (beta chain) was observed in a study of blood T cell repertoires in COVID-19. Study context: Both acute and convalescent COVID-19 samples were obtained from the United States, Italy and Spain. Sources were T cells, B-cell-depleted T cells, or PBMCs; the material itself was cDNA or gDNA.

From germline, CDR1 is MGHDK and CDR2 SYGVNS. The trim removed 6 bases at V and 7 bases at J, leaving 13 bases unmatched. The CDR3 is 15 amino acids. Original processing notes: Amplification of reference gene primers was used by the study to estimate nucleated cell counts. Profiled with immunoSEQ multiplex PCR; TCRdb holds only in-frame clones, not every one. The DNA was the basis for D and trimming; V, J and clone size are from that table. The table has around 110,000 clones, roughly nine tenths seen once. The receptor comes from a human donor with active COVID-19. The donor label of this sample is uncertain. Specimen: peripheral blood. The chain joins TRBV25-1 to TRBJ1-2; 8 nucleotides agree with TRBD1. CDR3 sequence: CASSTLEGQGIGYTF. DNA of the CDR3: TGTGCCAGCAGCACCCTTGAAGGACAGGGAATTGGCTACACCTTC.